A selection of T cell receptor beta chains follows, all from one sample in a study of T cell responses to AZD1222 COVID-19 vaccine. Sequencing used immunoSEQ multiplex PCR; TCRdb keeps in-frame clones, though not all of them. The profile shows 60,000 or so clones, around 80% of them singletons. Sequenced here: peripheral blood, sampled on day 0 of AZD1222 vaccination. These receptors all come from an adult in good health. The CDR3 runs from the conserved cysteine through the conserved F or W. The order of the fields is CDR3 protein, CDR3 DNA, clone size, J gene, V gene, D gene. A D gene is named only where the DNA matches it firmly. Size is omitted from some rows. Given values are once, few, many or a class for expanded clones.

CASSSPTIAATGELFF TGTGCCAGCAGTTCCCCCACCATAGCGGCCACCGGGGAGCTGTTTTTT . TRBJ2-2 TRBV7-2 .
CASSANWNTIYF TGTGCCAGCAGCGCGAACTGGAACACCATATATTTT . TRBJ1-3 TRBV2 .
CAQSTRDGTQETQYF TGTGCCCAGTCAACGAGGGACGGAACCCAAGAGACCCAGTACTTC few TRBJ2-5 TRBV7-3 .
CASSSSGQINQPQHF TGTGCCAGCAGCAGCTCGGGACAGATTAATCAGCCCCAGCATTTT few TRBJ1-5 TRBV21-1 .
CASSLDLQGVNEQYF TGTGCCAGCAGCTTGGACCTCCAGGGGGTCAACGAGCAGTACTTC . TRBJ2-7 TRBV5-4 TRBD1
CASSQDGRAETQYF TGCGCCAGCAGCCAGGACGGGAGGGCGGAGACCCAGTACTTC . TRBJ2-5 TRBV4-3 TRBD2
CASSPQGMVARTEAFF TGTGCCAGCAGCCCACAGGGGATGGTCGCAAGGACTGAAGCTTTCTTT . TRBJ1-1 TRBV11-3 TRBD1
CASSLGQGVRNSPLHF TGTGCCAGCAGCTTAGGACAGGGGGTGAGGAATTCACCCCTCCACTTT . TRBJ1-6 TRBV5-5 TRBD1
CASSLSVYGYTF TGTGCCAGCAGCTTGTCCGTCTATGGCTACACCTTC . TRBJ1-2 TRBV5-6 .
CASSFESGITEAFF TGTGCCAGCAGTTTTGAGTCAGGGATTACTGAAGCTTTCTTT . TRBJ1-1 TRBV27 .
CASSFQRTGSPQHF TGTGCCAGCAGCTTTCAAAGGACGGGGTCGCCCCAGCATTTT . TRBJ1-5 TRBV7-2 .
CASSGTGGGYGYTF TGTGCCAGCAGCGGGACAGGGGGCGGGTATGGCTACACCTTC . TRBJ1-2 TRBV6-5 TRBD1
CSVEAGPGQPQHF TGCAGCGTTGAAGCAGGGCCGGGACAGCCCCAGCATTTT . TRBJ1-5 TRBV29-1 .
CASGIEGYGYTF TGTGCCAGCGGTATAGAGGGATATGGCTACACCTTC . TRBJ1-2 TRBV2 .
CASSPRTRRSDTQYF TGTGCCAGCAGCCCGCGAACGAGACGATCAGATACGCAGTATTTT . TRBJ2-3 TRBV7-9 .
CASSWGLAAEQFF TGTGCCAGCAGCTGGGGACTAGCGGCTGAGCAGTTCTTC . TRBJ2-1 TRBV7-3 TRBD2
CASSFRAGGGYNEQFF TGCGCCAGCAGCTTCCGAGCGGGAGGTGGGTACAATGAGCAGTTCTTC . TRBJ2-1 TRBV5-1 TRBD2
CASSVGPNTEAFF TGTGCCAGCAGCGTAGGGCCGAACACTGAAGCTTTCTTT . TRBJ1-1 TRBV9 .
CASSWDSYYGYTF TGTGCCAGCAGCTGGGACAGTTACTATGGCTACACCTTC . TRBJ1-2 TRBV5-5 TRBD1
CASSFPVQGPNTEAFF TGTGCCAGCAGCTTTCCAGTTCAAGGACCGAACACTGAAGCTTTCTTT . TRBJ1-1 TRBV5-8 .
CASSLQGSTIYF TGTGCCAGCAGCTTACAGGGAAGTACCATATATTTT . TRBJ1-3 TRBV7-2 .
CASSDPQGPGELFF TGTGCCAGCAGTGACCCACAGGGCCCCGGGGAGCTGTTTTTT . TRBJ2-2 TRBV6-1 .
CASSRRVWTGGYEQYF TGTGCCAGCAGCCGTAGGGTTTGGACAGGGGGATACGAGCAGTACTTC . TRBJ2-7 TRBV28 TRBD1
CASSLFSDGYTF TGTGCCAGCAGTCTATTCAGCGATGGCTACACCTTC . TRBJ1-2 TRBV5-8 .
CASRDPQGGNQPQHF TGTGCCAGCAGAGACCCACAGGGAGGCAATCAGCCCCAGCATTTT . TRBJ1-5 TRBV6-5 .
CASSYRTGRLFF TGTGCCAGCAGTTACAGGACAGGGAGACTGTTTTTT . TRBJ1-4 TRBV6-5 TRBD1
CSVSENSNQPQHF TGCAGCGTTTCAGAAAATAGCAATCAGCCCCAGCATTTT . TRBJ1-5 TRBV29-1 .
CASSLGRGYQETQYF TGTGCCAGCAGCTTAGGTAGAGGGTACCAAGAGACCCAGTACTTC once TRBJ2-5 TRBV11-3 .
CASSPRGLRNTIYF TGTGCCAGCAGCCCCAGGGGACTTAGAAACACCATATATTTT . TRBJ1-3 TRBV7-2 .
CASSWDRQETQYF TGTGCCAGCAGTTGGGACAGACAAGAGACCCAGTACTTC few TRBJ2-5 TRBV12-3/TRBV12-4 TRBD1
CASSQGTDLREKLFF TGTGCCAGCAGCCAAGGGACAGACCTGAGGGAAAAACTGTTTTTT . TRBJ1-4 TRBV3-1/TRBV3-2 .
CASSLRPSRGEQYF TGTGCCAGCAGTTTACGTCCCAGTCGCGGCGAGCAGTACTTC . TRBJ2-7 TRBV27 .
CASSFSTVPYGYTF TGTGCCAGCAGTTTCTCGACAGTACCCTATGGCTACACCTTC . TRBJ1-2 TRBV27 .
CASSLVAGGSEQYF TGCGCCAGCAGCTTGGTGGCAGGGGGCAGCGAGCAGTACTTC . TRBJ2-7 TRBV5-1 TRBD1
CASSPPSTPTISNYGYTF TGTGCCAGCTCACCACCGTCGACGCCAACGATCTCTAACTATGGCTACACCTTC . TRBJ1-2 TRBV18 .
CASSQDAAGTNTGELFF TGCGCCAGCAGCCAAGATGCGGCAGGGACGAACACCGGGGAGCTGTTTTTT . TRBJ2-2 TRBV4-3 .
CASSLDPRVGETQYF TGTGCCAGCAGCTTAGATCCCCGGGTTGGGGAGACCCAGTACTTC . TRBJ2-5 TRBV7-2 .
CASSSRLGNEQFF TGCGCCAGCAGCTCCCGACTAGGGAATGAGCAGTTCTTC . TRBJ2-1 TRBV5-1 .
CASRTGGVTEAFF TGTGCCAGCAGGACAGGGGGAGTCACTGAAGCTTTCTTT . TRBJ1-1 TRBV27 TRBD1
CASSPLEMTVPNYGYTF TGTGCCAGCAGCCCCCTGGAGATGACAGTCCCTAACTATGGCTACACCTTC . TRBJ1-2 TRBV16 .
CASSQTDKETQYF TGTGCCAGCAGCCAAACCGATAAAGAGACCCAGTACTTC . TRBJ2-5 TRBV3-1/TRBV3-2 .
CSASLSGGVQETQYF TGCAGTGCTAGTCTTTCCGGGGGCGTCCAAGAGACCCAGTACTTC . TRBJ2-5 TRBV20-1 .
CASLQVGGSNEKLFF TGTGCCAGCTTACAGGTTGGAGGGTCTAATGAAAAACTGTTTTTT . TRBJ1-4 TRBV6-6 .
CASSLNGGYNTGELFF TGCGCCAGCAGCTTGAATGGGGGGTATAACACCGGGGAGCTGTTTTTT . TRBJ2-2 TRBV5-1 .
CASREGGLDTGELFF TGTGCCAGTAGGGAGGGAGGTTTAGACACCGGGGAGCTGTTTTTT . TRBJ2-2 TRBV19 .
CSVERRGEGGYTF TGCAGCGTTGAAAGACGGGGCGAAGGTGGCTACACCTTC . TRBJ1-2 TRBV29-1 .
CASSWAGNQPQHF TGCGCCAGCAGCTGGGCGGGCAATCAGCCCCAGCATTTT . TRBJ1-5 TRBV5-1 .
CASSQGLAGGGMDIQYF TGTGCCAGCAGCCAAGGACTAGCGGGAGGAGGAATGGACATTCAGTACTTC . TRBJ2-4 TRBV11-2 TRBD2
CASSSGLKPDTQYF TGCGCCAGCAGCTCCGGTCTCAAACCAGATACGCAGTATTTT . TRBJ2-3 TRBV5-1 .
CASSQFYNEQFF TGTGCCAGCAGTCAGTTTTACAATGAGCAGTTCTTC . TRBJ2-1 TRBV27 .
CASSPSTSGSYEQYF TGTGCCAGCTCACCGAGTACTAGCGGGAGCTACGAGCAGTACTTC once TRBJ2-7 TRBV18 TRBD2